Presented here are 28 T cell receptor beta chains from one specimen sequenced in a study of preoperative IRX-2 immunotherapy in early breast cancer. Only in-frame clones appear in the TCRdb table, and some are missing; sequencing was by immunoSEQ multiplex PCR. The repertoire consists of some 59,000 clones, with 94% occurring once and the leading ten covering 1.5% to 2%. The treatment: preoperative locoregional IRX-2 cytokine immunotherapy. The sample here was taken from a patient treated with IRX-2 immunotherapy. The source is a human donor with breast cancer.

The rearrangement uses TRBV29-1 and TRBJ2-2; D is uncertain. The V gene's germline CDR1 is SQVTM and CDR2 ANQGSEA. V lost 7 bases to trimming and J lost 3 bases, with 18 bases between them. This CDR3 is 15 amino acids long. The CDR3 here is CSGRRKSFHTGELFF. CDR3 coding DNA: TGCAGCGGACGTCGCAAGTCATTTCACACCGGGGAGCTGTTTTTT.

In DNA form, the CDR3 reads TGTGCCAGCAGCTCGGGGACTAGGCCAGCGCAGTATTTT. Translation gives CASSSGTRPAQYF. J is TRBJ2-3 and V is TRBV7-3, with 8 bases lining up with TRBD2. Germline CDR1 is SGHTA and CDR2 is FQGTGA. The V and J ends lost 4 bases and 10 bases, in that order; junction bases with no gene match: 7. The CDR3 covers 13 residues. The full variable domain, in which reference TRBV7-3 and TRBJ2-3 provide the parts outside the CDR3, is GAGVSQTPSNKVTEKGKYVELRCDPISGHTALYWYRQSLGQGPEFLIYFQGTGAADDSGLPNDRFFAVRPEGSVSTLKIQRTERGDSAVYLCASSSGTRPAQYFGPGTRLTVL.

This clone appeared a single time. The CDR3 protein is CARLAGGRDEQFF. In DNA, the CDR3 is TGTGCCAGATTAGCGGGGGGGAGGGATGAGCAGTTCTTC. The chain carries TRBV10-3 and TRBJ2-1; TRBD2 matches 11 bases. The germline gives CDR1 ENHRY, CDR2 SYGVKD. The CDR3 sequence is 13 residues long. V lost 10 bases, J lost 8 bases, and 7 bases stayed unmatched.

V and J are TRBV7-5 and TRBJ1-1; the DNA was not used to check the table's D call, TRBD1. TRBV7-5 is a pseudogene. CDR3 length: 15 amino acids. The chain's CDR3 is CASSSSGQGNTEAFF. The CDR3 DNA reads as TGTGCCAGCAGCTCTTCCGGACAGGGGAACACTGAAGCTTTCTTT.

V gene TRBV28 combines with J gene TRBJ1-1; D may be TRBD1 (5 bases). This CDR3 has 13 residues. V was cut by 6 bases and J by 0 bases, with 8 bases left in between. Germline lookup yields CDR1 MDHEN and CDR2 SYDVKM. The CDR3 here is CASSPDMNTEAFF. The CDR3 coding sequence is TGTGCCAGCAGCCCGGACATGAACACTGAAGCTTTCTTT. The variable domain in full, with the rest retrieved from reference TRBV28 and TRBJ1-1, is DVKVTQSSRYLVKRTGEKVFLECVQDMDHENMFWYRQDPGLGLRLIYFSYDVKMKEKGDIPEGYSVSREKKERFSLILESASTNQTSMYLCASSPDMNTEAFFGQGTRLTVV.

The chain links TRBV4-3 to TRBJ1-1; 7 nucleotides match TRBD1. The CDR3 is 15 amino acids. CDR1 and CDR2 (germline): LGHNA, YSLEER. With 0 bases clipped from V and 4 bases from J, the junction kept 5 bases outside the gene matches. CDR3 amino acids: CASSQDSQGGTEAFF. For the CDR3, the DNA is TGCGCCAGCAGCCAAGACTCCCAGGGGGGCACTGAAGCTTTCTTT.

CDR3 DNA: TGTGCCAGCAGTTACTCGCCAGCCACCCGGGGTGGCTACACCTTC. Residues: CASSYSPATRGGYTF. J is TRBJ1-2 and V is TRBV6-5, with unresolved D. CDR3 length equals 15 residues. V dropped 0 bases and J dropped 7 bases, with 15 bases sitting between them. CDR1 MNHEY and CDR2 SVGAGI come from the germline V gene.

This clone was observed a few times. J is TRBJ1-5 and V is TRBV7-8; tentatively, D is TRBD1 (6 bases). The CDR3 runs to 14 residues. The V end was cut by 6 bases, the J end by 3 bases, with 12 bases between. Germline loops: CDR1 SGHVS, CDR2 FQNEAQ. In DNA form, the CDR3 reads TGTGCCAGCAGTACAGGGTATCACAATCAGCCCCAGCATTTT. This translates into CASSTGYHNQPQHF.

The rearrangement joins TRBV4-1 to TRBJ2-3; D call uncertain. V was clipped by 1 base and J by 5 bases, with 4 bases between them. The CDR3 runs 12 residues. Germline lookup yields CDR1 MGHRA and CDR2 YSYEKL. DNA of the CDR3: TGCGCCAGCAGCCAAGTAGGAGATACGCAGTATTTT. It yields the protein CASSQVGDTQYF.

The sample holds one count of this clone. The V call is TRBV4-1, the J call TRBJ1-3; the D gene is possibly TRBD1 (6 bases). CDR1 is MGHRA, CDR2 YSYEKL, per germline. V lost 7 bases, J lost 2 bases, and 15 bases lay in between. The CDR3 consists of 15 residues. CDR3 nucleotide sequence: TGCGCCAGCAAACGGGCCGGGGGCGCTGGAAACACCATATATTTT. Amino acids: CASKRAGGAGNTIYF.

The CDR3, as DNA: TGTGCCAGCAGTTACGGGGCCGGAAGCTCTGGAAACACCATATATTTT. This translates into CASSYGAGSSGNTIYF. V is TRBV6-5 and J is TRBJ1-3, with a tentative D call TRBD1 (5 bases). Trimming left V 2 bases short and J 0 bases short, with 11 bases between. The CDR3 has 16 amino acids. Per germline, CDR1 MNHEY and CDR2 SVGAGI.

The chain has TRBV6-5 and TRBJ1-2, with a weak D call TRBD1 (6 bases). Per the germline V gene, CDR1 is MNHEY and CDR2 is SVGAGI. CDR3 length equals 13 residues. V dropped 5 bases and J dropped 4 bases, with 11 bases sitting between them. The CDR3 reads CASSKRGFYGYTF. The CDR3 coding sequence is TGTGCCAGCAGTAAAAGGGGGTTCTATGGCTACACCTTC.

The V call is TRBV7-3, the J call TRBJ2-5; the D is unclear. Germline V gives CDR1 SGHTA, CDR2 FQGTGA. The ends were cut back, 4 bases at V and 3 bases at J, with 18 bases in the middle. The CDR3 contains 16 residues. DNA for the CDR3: TGTGCCAGCAGCTCGAACGGGTTGGGTAACGAAGAGACCCAGTACTTC. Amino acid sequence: CASSSNGLGNEETQYF.

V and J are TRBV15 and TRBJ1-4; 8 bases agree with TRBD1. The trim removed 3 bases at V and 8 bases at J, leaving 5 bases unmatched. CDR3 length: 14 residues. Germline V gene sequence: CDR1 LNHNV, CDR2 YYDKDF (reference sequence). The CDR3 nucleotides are TGTGCCACCAGCAGGGGGACAGGAGGGGAAAAACTGTTTTTT. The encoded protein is CATSRGTGGEKLFF. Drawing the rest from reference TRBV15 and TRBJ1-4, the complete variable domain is DAMVIQNPRYQVTQFGKPVTLSCSQTLNHNVMYWYQQKSSQAPKLLFHYYDKDFNNEADTPDNFQSRRPNTSFCFLDIRSPGLGDTAMYLCATSRGTGGEKLFFGSGTQLSVL.

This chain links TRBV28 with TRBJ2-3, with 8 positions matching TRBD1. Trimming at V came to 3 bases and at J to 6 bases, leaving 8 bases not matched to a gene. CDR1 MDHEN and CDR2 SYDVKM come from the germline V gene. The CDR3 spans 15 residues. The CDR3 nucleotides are TGTGCCAGCAGTTTGGGCAGGGGGCGATGGGATACGCAGTATTTT. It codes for CASSLGRGRWDTQYF.

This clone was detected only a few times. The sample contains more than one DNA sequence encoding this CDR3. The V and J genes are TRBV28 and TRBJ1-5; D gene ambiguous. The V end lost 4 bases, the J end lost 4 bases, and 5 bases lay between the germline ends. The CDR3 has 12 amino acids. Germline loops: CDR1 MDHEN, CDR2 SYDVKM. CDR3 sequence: CASSSGNQPQHF. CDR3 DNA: TGTGCCAGCAGTTCTGGGAATCAGCCCCAGCATTTT. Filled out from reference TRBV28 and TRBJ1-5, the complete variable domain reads DVKVTQSSRYLVKRTGEKVFLECVQDMDHENMFWYRQDPGLGLRLIYFSYDVKMKEKGDIPEGYSVSREKKERFSLILESASTNQTSMYLCASSSGNQPQHFGDGTRLSIL.

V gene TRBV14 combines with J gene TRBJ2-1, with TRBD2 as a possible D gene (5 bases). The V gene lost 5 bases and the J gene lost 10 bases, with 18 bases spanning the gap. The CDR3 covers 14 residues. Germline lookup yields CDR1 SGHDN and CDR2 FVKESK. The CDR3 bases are TGTGCCAGCAGCTTAGGCTTTAGAGAGCGGGAGCAGTTCTTC. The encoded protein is CASSLGFREREQFF.

This CDR3 reads CASSRQGAQGYTF. CDR3 coding DNA: TGTGCCAGCAGCCGACAGGGGGCACAGGGCTACACCTTC. The chain recombines TRBV7-9 with TRBJ1-2; 10 bases are shared with TRBD1. The CDR3 totals 13 residues. Germline V CDR1 and CDR2: SEHNR, FQNEAQ (reference sequence). V shed 5 bases, J shed 8 bases, and the junction held 5 bases outside the gene matches.

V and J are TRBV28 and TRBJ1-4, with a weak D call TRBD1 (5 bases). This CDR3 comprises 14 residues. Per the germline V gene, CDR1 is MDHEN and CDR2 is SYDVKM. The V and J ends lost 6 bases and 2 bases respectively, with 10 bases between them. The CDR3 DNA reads TGTGCCAGCAGAGAGGGGTTGACTAATGAAAAACTGTTTTTT. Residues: CASREGLTNEKLFF.

The CDR3 region has the DNA TGTGCCAGCTCACTCGGAGGGATTGGGGCCAACGTCCTGACTTTC. It translates to CASSLGGIGANVLTF. The chain couples TRBV18 to TRBJ2-6; a weak D match, TRBD2 (6 bases). The CDR3 spans 15 residues. V shed 4 bases and J shed 3 bases, with 10 bases lying between them. Per germline, CDR1 KGHSH and CDR2 LQKENI.

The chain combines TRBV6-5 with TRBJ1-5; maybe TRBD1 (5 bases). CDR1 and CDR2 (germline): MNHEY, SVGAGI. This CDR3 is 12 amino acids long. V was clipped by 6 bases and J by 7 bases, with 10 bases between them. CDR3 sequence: CASRSGTQPQHF. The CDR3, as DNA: TGTGCCAGCAGGTCTGGGACCCAGCCCCAGCATTTT.

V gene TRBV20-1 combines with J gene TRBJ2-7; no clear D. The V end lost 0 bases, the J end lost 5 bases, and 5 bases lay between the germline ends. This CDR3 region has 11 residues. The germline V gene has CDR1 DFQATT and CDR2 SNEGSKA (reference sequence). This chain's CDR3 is CSARDPHEQYF. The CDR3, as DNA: TGCAGTGCTAGAGATCCCCACGAGCAGTACTTC.

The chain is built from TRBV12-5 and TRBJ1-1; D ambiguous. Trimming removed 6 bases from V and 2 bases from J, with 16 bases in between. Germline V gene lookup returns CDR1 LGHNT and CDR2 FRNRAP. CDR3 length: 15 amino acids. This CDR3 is CASGRRAVKNTEAFF. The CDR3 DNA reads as TGTGCTAGTGGCCGACGGGCGGTTAAAAACACTGAAGCTTTCTTT.

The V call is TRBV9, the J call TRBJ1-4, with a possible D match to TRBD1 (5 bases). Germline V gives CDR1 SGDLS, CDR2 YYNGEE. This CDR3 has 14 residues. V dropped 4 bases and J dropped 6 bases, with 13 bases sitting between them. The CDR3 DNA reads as TGTGCCAGCAGCCTCAGGGTCGGCGATGAAAAACTGTTTTTT. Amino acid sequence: CASSLRVGDEKLFF.

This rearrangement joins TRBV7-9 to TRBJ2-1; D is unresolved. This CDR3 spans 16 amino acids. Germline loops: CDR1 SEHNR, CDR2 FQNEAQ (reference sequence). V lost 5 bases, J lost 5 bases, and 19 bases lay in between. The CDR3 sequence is CASSLRSRDGNNEQFF. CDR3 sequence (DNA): TGTGCCAGCAGCCTACGGTCTCGAGACGGCAACAATGAGCAGTTCTTC.

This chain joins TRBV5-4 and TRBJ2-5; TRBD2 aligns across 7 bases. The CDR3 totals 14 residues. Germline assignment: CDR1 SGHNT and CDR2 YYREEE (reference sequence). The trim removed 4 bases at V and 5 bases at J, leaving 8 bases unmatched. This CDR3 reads CASSPGGREETQYF. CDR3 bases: TGTGCCAGCAGCCCGGGAGGTAGGGAGGAGACCCAGTACTTC. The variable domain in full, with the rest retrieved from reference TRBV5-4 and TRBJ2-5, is ETGVTQSPTHLIKTRGQQVTLRCSSQSGHNTVSWYQQALGQGPQFIFQYYREEENGRGNFPPRFSGLQFPNYSSELNVNALELDDSALYLCASSPGGREETQYFGPGTRLLVL.

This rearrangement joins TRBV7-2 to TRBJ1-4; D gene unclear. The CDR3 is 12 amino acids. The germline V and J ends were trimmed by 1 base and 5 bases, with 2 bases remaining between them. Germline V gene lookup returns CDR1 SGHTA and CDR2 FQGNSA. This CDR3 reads CASSLVNEKLFF. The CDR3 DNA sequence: TGTGCCAGCAGCTTAGTCAATGAAAAACTGTTTTTT.

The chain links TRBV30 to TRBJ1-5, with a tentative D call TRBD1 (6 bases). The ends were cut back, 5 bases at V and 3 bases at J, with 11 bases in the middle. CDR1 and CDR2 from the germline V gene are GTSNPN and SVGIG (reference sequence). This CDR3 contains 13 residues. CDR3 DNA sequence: TGTGCCTGGTCCTACAGGGTCAATCAGCCCCAGCATTTT. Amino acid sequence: CAWSYRVNQPQHF.